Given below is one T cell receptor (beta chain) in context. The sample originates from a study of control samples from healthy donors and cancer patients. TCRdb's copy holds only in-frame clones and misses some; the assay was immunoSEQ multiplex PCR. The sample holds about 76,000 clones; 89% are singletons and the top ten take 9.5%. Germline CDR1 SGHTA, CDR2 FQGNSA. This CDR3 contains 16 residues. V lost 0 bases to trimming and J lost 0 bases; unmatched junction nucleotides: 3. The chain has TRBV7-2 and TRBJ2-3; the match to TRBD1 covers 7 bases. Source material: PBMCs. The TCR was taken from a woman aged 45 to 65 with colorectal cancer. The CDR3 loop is CASSLAQGRSTDTQYF. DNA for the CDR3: TGTGCCAGCAGCTTAGCACAGGGGAGAAGCACAGATACGCAGTATTTT.